Below are 19 T cell receptor beta chains sequenced from a single sample in a study of regulatory T cells in long-lasting Graves disease. The TCR beta library used iRepertoire HTBI primers with Arm-PCR amplification of CDR3. TCRdb re-derived calls from the multiplex PCR reads in MiXCR, one entry per CDR3 protein. In the table there are 500,000 or so distinct CDR3 sequences, roughly 15% of which are singletons. Regarding time point: newly diagnosed GD, antithyroid drugs for less than 3 months. Scientists built the TCR library using RNA that was extracted from PBMCs. The data also belong to a second study, concerning T cells in Graves' hyperthyroidism and ophthalmopathy.

Sequenced here: peripheral blood mononuclear cells (PBMCs), sampled at new diagnosis, from a patient treated with antithyroid drugs. The source of these receptors is a middle-aged woman with Graves disease.

As regards this clonotype: The CDR3 carries no conserved terminal phenylalanine or tryptophan, so it likely arises from a read error. The chain joins TRBV10-3 to TRBJ1-2; D is ambiguous. Per germline, CDR1 ENHRY and CDR2 SYGVKD. Trimming cost V 7 bases and J 2 bases, with 11 bases left between them. This CDR3 region has 13 residues. DNA for the CDR3: TGTGCCATCACTGCTTTGGTAAACTATGGCTACACCCTC. Translated, it gives CAITALVNYGYTL.

This clonotype has only a few counts. This chain uses TRBV2 with TRBJ2-3, with D perhaps assigned TRBD1 or TRBD2 (6 bases each). V was clipped by 7 bases and J by 0 bases, with 14 bases between them. CDR1 and CDR2 (germline): SNHLY, FYNNEI. The CDR3 length is 15 residues. The CDR3 coding sequence is TGTGCCAGCACGGGGGCGGGCGTGAGCACAGATACGCAGTATTTT. Protein: CASTGAGVSTDTQYF.

This clonotype was found many times. The chain couples TRBV2 to TRBJ2-5; 10 nucleotides match TRBD1. The CDR3 contains 14 residues. V lost 8 bases to trimming and J lost 1 base; unmatched junction nucleotides: 4. Germline lookup yields CDR1 SNHLY and CDR2 FYNNEI. This chain's CDR3 is CASWGQGIQETQYF. CDR3 nucleotides: TGTGCCAGCTGGGGACAGGGGATCCAAGAGACCCAGTACTTC.

This clonotype was recorded a few times. One end of the junction fails to match germline, which may point to a read error. The rearrangement joins TRBV7-9 to TRBJ2-5; D is ambiguous. This CDR3 region has 14 residues. Germline CDR1 reads SEHNR; CDR2 reads FQNEAQ (reference sequence). The CDR3 sequence: CASSSAALEETQHF. Here the CDR3 DNA reads TGTGCCAGCAGCTCCGCGGCCCTTGAAGAGACCCAGCACTTC.

In its sample, this clonotype was seen many times. This sequence joins TRBV11-2 and TRBJ2-1; D gene unclear. Trimming took off 2 bases at V and 9 bases at J, with 8 bases between the two ends. CDR3 length: 12 amino acids. Germline assignment: CDR1 SGHAT and CDR2 FQNNGV. The CDR3 protein is CASSLFGVEQFF. The CDR3 region has the DNA TGTGCCAGCAGCTTATTCGGCGTTGAGCAGTTCTTC.

This chain uses TRBV15 with TRBJ2-2; D might be TRBD1 (5 bases). The CDR3 covers 16 residues. V shed 5 bases and J shed 4 bases, with 17 bases lying between them. CDR1 is LNHNV, CDR2 YYDKDF, per germline (reference sequence). CDR3 residues: CATSLDTSVRTGELFF. The CDR3 DNA follows: TGTGCCACCAGCCTGGACACTTCGGTTCGCACCGGGGAGCTGTTTTTT. Full variable domain (remainder filled in from reference TRBV15 and TRBJ2-2): DAMVIQNPRYQVTQFGKPVTLSCSQTLNHNVMYWYQQKSSQAPKLLFHYYDKDFNNEADTPDNFQSRRPNTSFCFLDIRSPGLGDTAMYLCATSLDTSVRTGELFFGEGSRLTVL.

This clonotype was counted many times. J is TRBJ1-1 and V is TRBV7-9; 7 positions agree with TRBD1. J was trimmed by 9 bases and V by 1 base; bases with no gene match: 5. This CDR3 spans 13 amino acids. Germline V CDR1 and CDR2: SEHNR, FQNEAQ (reference sequence). The CDR3 DNA follows: TGTGCCAGCAGCTTAGAGGGACAGACTAAAGCTTTCTTT. This gives the protein CASSLEGQTKAFF.

This clonotype was recorded many times. The CDR3 nucleotides are TGTGCCAGCAGTTCTAGTGGGGGGCGGTACGAGCAGTACTTC. Translated: CASSSSGGRYEQYF. J is TRBJ2-7 and V is TRBV12-3 or TRBV12-4, with D possibly being TRBD1 or TRBD2 (6 bases each). This CDR3 is built from 14 residues. V was pared by 4 bases and J by 4 bases, with 14 bases between.

There are many counts of this clonotype. The rearrangement links TRBV7-9 to TRBJ2-2; maybe TRBD1 (6 bases). The CDR3 extends over 14 amino acids. Trimming stripped 3 bases from V and 5 bases from J, with 10 bases between. Germline lookup yields CDR1 SEHNR and CDR2 FQNEAQ (reference sequence). The CDR3 DNA sequence: TGTGCCAGCAGCTTCTCAACAGGGACCGGGGAGCTGTTTTTT. It specifies CASSFSTGTGELFF.

The chain carries TRBV2 and TRBJ1-2, with 7 bases fitting TRBD1. Germline values: CDR1 SNHLY, CDR2 FYNNEI. V was clipped by 7 bases and J by 7 bases; unmatched bases: 15. The length of the CDR3 is 15 residues. The CDR3: CASISEGQRAFGYTF. In DNA, the CDR3 is TGTGCCAGCATCTCTGAGGGACAGCGAGCGTTTGGCTACACCTTC.

The chain couples TRBV4-1 to TRBJ1-5; D remains ambiguous. The germline V and J ends were trimmed by 4 bases and 0 bases, with 13 bases remaining between them. The length of the CDR3 is 16 residues. The germline gives CDR1 MGHRA, CDR2 YSYEKL. The CDR3, as DNA: TGCGCCAGCAGCCGTAGAATGGGGTATAGCAATCAGCCCCAGCATTTT. This translates into CASSRRMGYSNQPQHF.

The chain combines TRBV3-1 with TRBJ2-7; weak D call: TRBD2 (6 bases). The length of the CDR3 is 14 residues. Germline V gene sequence: CDR1 LGHDT, CDR2 YNNKEL (reference sequence). V lost 3 bases and J 9 bases, leaving 18 bases between the germline ends. The CDR3 DNA reads as TGTGCCAGCAGCCACAGCGGAGGGGTGGTCAGGCAGTACTTC. It specifies CASSHSGGVVRQYF.

In this sample, this clonotype turned up many times. The chain carries TRBV6-2 or TRBV6-3 and TRBJ1-2; D remains ambiguous. Trimming pared 3 bases from V and 5 bases from J, leaving 4 bases between. The CDR3 is made up of 11 amino acids. Per the germline V gene, CDR1 is MNHEY and CDR2 is SVGEGT. The CDR3 is CASSYGYGYTF. CDR3 nucleotide sequence: TGTGCCAGCAGTTATGGGTATGGCTACACCTTC.

This clonotype was seen a few times. The CDR3 bases are TGTGCCAGCAGCCCTACTAGCGGGGGGGCCACAGATACGCAGTATTTT. It yields the protein CASSPTSGGATDTQYF. The V call is TRBV3-1, the J call TRBJ2-3, with 13 nucleotides matching TRBD2. This CDR3 is 16 amino acids long. V trimming: 4 bases; J trimming: 2 bases; junction bases outside the gene matches: 3. Germline lookup yields CDR1 LGHDT and CDR2 YNNKEL (reference sequence).

The V call is TRBV7-8, the J call TRBJ1-4; D is perhaps TRBD1 (5 bases). Germline V gene sequence: CDR1 SGHVS, CDR2 FQNEAQ. The length of the CDR3 is 14 residues. Trimming took 5 bases from V and 8 from J, leaving 15 bases between them. DNA for the CDR3: TGTGCCAGCAGCCCCCGGGACGGGGTAGAAAAACTGTTTTTT. Translated: CASSPRDGVEKLFF.

This clonotype was seen a single time. The chain combines TRBV9 with TRBJ1-2, with a possible D match to TRBD1 (6 bases). From germline, CDR1 is SGDLS and CDR2 YYNGEE. CDR3 length: 16 amino acids. Trimming cost V 4 bases and J 1 base, with 17 bases left between them. The CDR3 sequence is CASSPPTGKNNYGYTF. CDR3 nucleotides: TGTGCCAGCAGCCCTCCGACAGGCAAAAATAACTATGGCTACACCTTC.

This clonotype has a handful of counts. A much larger clone is a single base away; this may be a read error. The V and J genes are TRBV11-1 and TRBJ2-1; 11 nucleotides line up with TRBD1. Per germline, CDR1 SGHAT and CDR2 FQDESV (reference sequence). The CDR3 loop spans 15 amino acids. As DNA, the CDR3 is TGTGCCAGCAGCCCGGGACAGGGGGATCGCAATGAGCAGCTCTTC. Translating gives CASSPGQGDRNEQLF.

On this clonotype: This could be a read error, since a much larger clone is one nucleotide away. The chain uses TRBV12-3 or TRBV12-4 and TRBJ2-1; TRBD1 or TRBD2 may be the D gene (7 bases each). There are 15 residues in the CDR3. The CDR3 DNA sequence: TGTGCCAGCAGCCCCAGGGGGGGCTCCTACAATGGGCAGTTCTTC. Amino acids: CASSPRGGSYNGQFF.

This clonotype was seen many times. The CDR3 coding sequence is TGTGCCAGCACCCTCTTTGGGCAGGGACGCACAGATACGCAGTATTTT. Residues: CASTLFGQGRTDTQYF. The chain carries TRBV5-5 and TRBJ2-3; tentatively, D is TRBD1 or TRBD2 (5 bases each). The CDR3 is made up of 16 amino acids. In germline, CDR1 is SGHKS, CDR2 YYEKEE (reference sequence). Trimming cost V 6 bases and J 1 base, with 18 bases left between them.